This TCR beta chain was sequenced for a study of blood T cell repertoires in COVID-19. Source study methods: Amplification of reference gene primers was used by the study to estimate nucleated cell counts. The protocol was immunoSEQ multiplex PCR, while the TCRdb copy is restricted to in-frame clones and leaves out a portion. From that table come the V and J calls and clone size; the DNA was used to work out D and trimming. The sample yields about 170,000 clones, 88% seen once. The sample consisted of peripheral blood. The sequence was obtained from a man in his sixties with acute or convalescent COVID-19.

CDR3 loop: CASSLGAKEPYNEQFF. CDR3 sequence (DNA): TGTGCCAGCAGCTTGGGAGCCAAGGAACCCTACAATGAGCAGTTCTTC. V is TRBV7-9 and J is TRBJ2-1, with a possible D match to TRBD2 (5 bases). V was shortened by 3 bases and J by 2 bases, with 14 bases between the two germline ends. The CDR3 runs 16 residues. Germline assignment: CDR1 SEHNR and CDR2 FQNEAQ (reference sequence).